Described below is a single TCR beta chain sequence and its context. The CDR3 is 14 residues long. Per germline, CDR1 GTSNPN and CDR2 SVGIG (reference sequence). V dropped 0 bases and J dropped 5 bases, with 11 bases sitting between them. The record originates from a study of blood T cell repertoires in COVID-19. Study details: The analysed material was cDNA or gDNA that came from T cells, B-cell-depleted T cells, or PBMCs.

The authors' processing: Amplification of reference gene primers provided the estimated nucleated cell counts. Generated by immunoSEQ multiplex PCR, the TCRdb table keeps only in-frame clones and is missing some. From that table come the V and J calls and clone size; the DNA was used to work out D and trimming. The data contain about 110,000 clones, around 85% of them singletons. The TCR originated in a human donor in a cohort sampled during active COVID-19. The chain combines TRBV30 with TRBJ1-5; D might be TRBD1 (5 bases). Sequenced: peripheral blood. CDR3 sequence reads: CAWSVDSTYQPQHF. The CDR3, as DNA: TGTGCCTGGAGTGTTGACAGCACCTATCAGCCCCAGCATTTT. Together with reference TRBV30 and TRBJ1-5, the CDR3 gives the full variable domain: SQTIHQWPATLVQPVGSPLSLECTVEGTSNPNLYWYRQAAGRGLQLLFYSVGIGQISSEVPQNLSASRPQDRQFILSSKKLLLSDSGFYLCAWSVDSTYQPQHFGDGTRLSIL.